This T cell receptor (beta chain) was identified in a study of T cells after yellow fever vaccination. Overall study results and limits: Clones from primary vaccination mostly reappeared after the booster (roughly 95% CD4, about 85% CD8). Though it reached lower strength, the secondary response hit its peak faster, day 5 versus 15. There was a possibility that FACS-sorted repertoires contained abundant clonotypes contaminating from the bulk population.

This CDR3 is 15 amino acids long. V trimming: 7 bases; J trimming: 10 bases; junction bases outside the gene matches: 15. The 5'RACE template-switching step produced TCR cDNA and added a universal primer site and UMIs. Via MiXCR, TCRdb re-called the 5' RACE reads, giving one row per CDR3 protein. The sample contains 42,000 or so distinct CDR3 sequences, under 8% of which appear only once. There are a few counts of this clonotype. This chain connects TRBV12-3 or TRBV12-4 to TRBJ2-1, with 8 positions matching TRBD2. The clonotype originates from a man aged 25 to 45 who received the YFV17D yellow fever vaccine. Sequencing was performed on CD8+ T cells not binding an NS4B(214-222) dextramer, sorted from PBMCs, taken 45 days after the yellow fever booster vaccination. CDR3 protein: CASTPPGLERTEQFF. CDR3 coding DNA: TGTGCCAGCACTCCTCCGGGACTAGAACGAACCGAGCAGTTCTTC.